This T cell receptor (beta chain) was sequenced during a study of cytomegalovirus exposure and HLA in healthy donors. Amplification used 60 Vbeta primers and 13 Jbeta primers. Produced via immunoSEQ multiplex PCR; TCRdb's table is partial and in-frame only. The sample includes 150,000 to 200,000 clones, under 90% of them seen just once. As for this clone: The antigen is not known. Other DNA sequences in this specimen translate into the identical CDR3.

General study results and limits: Later analysis associated a missense DCLRE1C variant with TCR beta V- and J-gene trimming. Within an earlier analysis, most TCR beta V segments proved productive either about 87% or about 30% of the time. The presence/absence work took it that sequencing depth was about the same across donors. The HLA-A and HLA-B alleles of most subjects were reportedly predicted accurately from TCR beta sequences.

The specimen sequenced was PBMCs. The sequence was obtained from a boy aged 2 to 9 in good health and CMV-seronegative.

Here the CDR3 reads CAISVGQDNEQFF. The DNA for the CDR3 is TGTGCCATCAGTGTAGGACAGGACAATGAGCAGTTCTTC. This sequence joins TRBV10-3 and TRBJ2-1; 7 bases line up with TRBD1. The germline CDR1 and CDR2 sequences are ENHRY and SYGVKD. The CDR3 runs 13 residues. After removal of 4 bases from V and 5 bases from J, the junction contained 2 bases not matched to a gene.